Presented here are 6 T cell receptor beta chains from one specimen sequenced in a study of cytomegalovirus exposure and HLA in healthy donors. Researchers ran the PCR with 60 Vbeta and 13 Jbeta primers. Sequenced by immunoSEQ multiplex PCR; TCRdb stores in-frame clones only, minus some. Recorded for this sample: 170,000 or so clones. The sequenced sample was PBMCs. The origin of the receptors is a man aged 30 to 39 in good health and CMV-seronegative.

The chain joins TRBV19 to TRBJ2-3, with TRBD1 as a possible D gene (5 bases). The V end was cut by 3 bases, the J end by 4 bases, with 14 bases between. Germline values: CDR1 LNHDA, CDR2 SQIVND (reference sequence). This CDR3 comprises 15 residues. The CDR3 reads CASSIFRDWADTQYF. DNA for the CDR3: TGTGCCAGTAGTATTTTCAGGGATTGGGCAGATACGCAGTATTTT.

With regard to this clone: The sample carries other DNA sequences with the same CDR3. This sequence joins TRBV18 and TRBJ2-7; 7 nucleotides align to TRBD1. This CDR3 contains 14 residues. Germline CDR1 is KGHSH and CDR2 is LQKENI. V trimming: 3 bases; J trimming: 3 bases; junction bases outside the gene matches: 5. CDR3 residues: CASSPGTVYYEQYF. CDR3 nucleotide sequence: TGTGCCAGCTCACCCGGGACAGTTTACTACGAGCAGTACTTC. Looking up the rest from reference TRBV18 and TRBJ2-7 gives the full variable domain: NAGVMQNPRHLVRRRGQEARLRCSPMKGHSHVYWYRQLPEEGLKFMVYLQKENIIDESGMPKERFSAEFPKEGPSILRIQQVVRGDSAAYFCASSPGTVYYEQYFGPGTRLTVT.

V and J are TRBV30 and TRBJ1-1, with TRBD1 identical over 10 bases. Germline V CDR1 and CDR2: GTSNPN, SVGIG (reference sequence). This CDR3 has 15 residues. J was trimmed by 4 bases and V by 0 bases; bases with no gene match: 5. The CDR3 sequence: CAWSVLGQGPTEAFF. The CDR3 DNA is TGTGCCTGGAGTGTATTGGGACAGGGGCCCACTGAAGCTTTCTTT.

The J gene is TRBJ2-3, the V gene TRBV7-2; the match to TRBD1 covers 10 bases. CDR3 length: 17 amino acids. Germline V gene lookup returns CDR1 SGHTA and CDR2 FQGNSA. J lost 1 base, V lost 8 bases, and 12 bases had no gene match. CDR3 region: CASGSSGTGAGTDTQYF. The CDR3, as DNA: TGTGCCAGCGGCTCCTCCGGGACAGGGGCTGGCACAGATACGCAGTATTTT. The whole variable domain, filled in from reference TRBV7-2 and TRBJ2-3, reads GAGVSQSPSNKVTEKGKDVELRCDPISGHTALYWYRQSLGQGLEFLIYFQGNSAPDKSGLPSDRFSAERTGGSVSTLTIQRTQQEDSAVYLCASGSSGTGAGTDTQYFGPGTRLTVL.

V and J are TRBV29-1 and TRBJ2-7; TRBD2 agrees at 15 bases. The CDR3 runs to 14 residues. J was trimmed by 7 bases and V by 4 bases; bases with no gene match: 5. In germline, CDR1 is SQVTM, CDR2 ANQGSEA. CDR3 in amino acids: CSVAGTSGRQEQYF. CDR3 bases: TGCAGCGTTGCCGGGACTAGCGGGAGGCAAGAGCAGTACTTC.

The chain joins TRBV5-1 to TRBJ2-1; no definite D call. Germline values: CDR1 SGHRS, CDR2 YFSETQ. CDR3 length equals 13 residues. The V end was cut by 4 bases, the J end by 8 bases, with 13 bases between. This chain's CDR3 is CASSPGGVDEQFF. The CDR3 nucleotides read TGCGCCAGCAGCCCGGGTGGCGTGGATGAGCAGTTCTTC.